Presented here are 9 T cell receptor beta chains from one specimen sequenced in a study of CD8+ T cells in alopecia areata. Treatment indicated: oral pan-JAK inhibitor, 5-10 mg twice daily. Once RNA had been extracted, it was reverse transcribed into cDNA to act as the sequencing template. The data were produced by immunoSEQ multiplex PCR, yet TCRdb's version contains in-frame clones alone and is incomplete. The repertoire holds 200,000 or so clones, 35% to 40% seen once, with roughly 0.45% in the top ten. The sequencing here drew on CD4+ T cells sorted from blood, taken around week 30, from a patient treated with tofacitinib. These receptors were taken from a human donor with alopecia areata.

This clone showed up just a few times. V and J are TRBV27 and TRBJ2-5; TRBD2 matches at 10 bases. Germline-derived CDR1 and CDR2 are MNHEY and SMNVEV (reference sequence). The V segment lost 5 bases and the J segment 6 bases; nucleotides outside the gene matches: 6. This CDR3 comprises 14 residues. The CDR3: CASSLLAGAKTQYF. The CDR3, as DNA: TGTGCCAGCAGTCTCCTAGCGGGGGCAAAGACCCAGTACTTC.

This clone has only a few counts. The genes are TRBV6-5 and TRBJ1-2; possible D gene TRBD1, 5 bases. Per germline, CDR1 MNHEY and CDR2 SVGAGI. V lost 5 bases and J 4 bases, leaving 17 bases between the germline ends. This CDR3 has 15 amino acids. The CDR3 is CASSQLRQFGYGYTF. CDR3 nucleotide sequence: TGTGCCAGCAGTCAACTTCGACAGTTCGGCTATGGCTACACCTTC.

This clone has only a few counts. J is TRBJ2-3 and V is TRBV6-1, with no clear D. The CDR3 is made up of 12 amino acids. Germline CDR1 is MNHNS and CDR2 is SASEGT. The V and J ends lost 2 bases and 3 bases respectively, with 3 bases between them. CDR3 in DNA: TGTGCCAGCAGTGAATGGACAGATACGCAGTATTTT. As protein: CASSEWTDTQYF.

This chain links TRBV29-1 with TRBJ2-2; either TRBD1 or TRBD2 may fit D (6 bases each). From germline, CDR1 is SQVTM and CDR2 ANQGSEA. Between the trimmed V and J ends, which lost 7 bases and 4 bases, there was a span of 19 bases. The CDR3 totals 15 residues. CDR3 DNA: TGCAGCGCCCTAGGGGGGATTGAGGCCACCGGGGAGCTGTTTTTT. Translating gives CSALGGIEATGELFF.

V is TRBV15 and J is TRBJ2-7; possibly TRBD1 for D (5 bases). V lost 0 bases and J lost 3, with 15 bases in between. This CDR3 contains 16 residues. Germline CDR1 and CDR2: LNHNV and YYDKDF (reference sequence). As DNA, the CDR3 is TGTGCCACCAGCAGAGAGCAGGGCCTAACAGACTACGAGCAGTACTTC. Amino acids: CATSREQGLTDYEQYF.

V gene TRBV7-2 combines with J gene TRBJ1-2; D remains unclear. Trimming took off 4 bases at V and 2 bases at J, with 14 bases between the two ends. Germline values: CDR1 SGHTA, CDR2 FQGNSA. The CDR3 is made up of 15 amino acids. As DNA, the CDR3 is TGTGCCAGCAGCTGGCTCCGGGTCTTGAACTATGGCTACACCTTC. This encodes CASSWLRVLNYGYTF.

The chain employs TRBV29-1 and TRBJ1-4; 8 bases are a match to TRBD1. The ends lost 4 bases at V and 8 bases at J; junction bases unmatched: 3. From germline, CDR1 is SQVTM and CDR2 ANQGSEA. The CDR3 is 12 residues long. This CDR3 is CSVVQGVEKLFF. As DNA, the CDR3 is TGCAGCGTTGTACAGGGGGTAGAAAAACTGTTTTTT. The full variable domain, rest sourced from reference TRBV29-1 and TRBJ1-4, is SAVISQKPSRDICQRGTSLTIQCQVDSQVTMMFWYRQQPGQSLTLIATANQGSEATYESGFVIDKFPISRPNLTFSTLTVSNMSPEDSSIYLCSVVQGVEKLFFGSGTQLSVL.

The CDR3 protein is CASTGAGGPYSTDTQYF. CDR3 nucleotides: TGCGCCAGCACAGGGGCAGGCGGCCCGTATAGCACAGATACGCAGTATTTT. The chain has TRBV5-1 and TRBJ2-3; possibly TRBD1 for D (6 bases). This CDR3 region has 17 residues. Between the trimmed V and J ends, which lost 6 bases and 0 bases, there was a span of 20 bases. Germline values: CDR1 SGHRS, CDR2 YFSETQ.

As concerns this clone: Other nucleotide sequences from this sample produce the same CDR3. The V call is TRBV30, the J call TRBJ1-1; no definite D call. The germline V gene has CDR1 GTSNPN and CDR2 SVGIG (reference sequence). V lost 0 bases and J 1 base, leaving 6 bases between the germline ends. This CDR3 region has 13 residues. For the CDR3, the DNA is TGTGCCTGGAGTGTACGGCCGAACACTGAAGCTTTCTTT. Translated: CAWSVRPNTEAFF.